The TCR beta chain under discussion was sequenced for a study of early T cells in non-severe SARS-CoV-2 infection (dated by TCRdb to about 2021). The study in broad terms: Bulk RNA from unsorted whole blood was used for TCR sequencing, so alpha and beta chains could not be paired. Overall study outcomes, separate from this receptor: VDJdb matching was skewed toward anti-spike CD8 responses and likely underestimated virus-specific expansions by missing private and CD4 specificities.

Library method: 5' RACE. Reads for this sample came from a NextSeq 500. Unique molecular identifiers were attached to individual cDNA molecules in the TCR library protocol so that sequencing error and PCR bias could be corrected. Both TCR alpha and beta chains were sequenced, and tight co-correlation was observed between alpha and beta sequence abundances in each sample. The authors' pipeline ran thus. V gene, J gene and CDR3 annotation of TCR sequences was performed with Decombinator V4. Expanded TCRs were defined as changing significantly between any two time points under a Poisson model with p below 0.0001. TCR abundances were normalised to the total number of TCRs sequenced per sample and expressed as counts per million. TRAV1-2 paired with TRAJ12, TRAJ20 or TRAJ33 defined MAIT TCRs, while TRAV10 paired with TRAJ18 defined iNKT TCRs. A search of VDJdb, accessed on 1 November 2021, was run for TCRs annotated to CMV, EBV and SARS-CoV-2, with TCRs annotated for multiple antigens excluded. The public reads were quality trimmed at Q25 with fastp and then assembled into clones with MiXCR by TCRdb, keeping productive beta chains. When rows share a CDR3 protein, they turn into one entry using the most common DNA and genes. The V and J calls shown here were made by TCRdb, not taken from the authors' results. For this sample there are around 30,000 distinct CDR3 sequences; roughly 5.8% appear just once. About 5.8% of the sample comes from the top ten.

The study was a case-control design nested within a healthcare worker cohort in London, UK, with weekly nasopharyngeal swab PCR tests and blood sampling. Healthcare workers were enrolled in the week of the UK lockdown, from 23 to 31 March 2020, and were followed every week for up to 16 weeks. This clonotype was detected only a few times. Its cognate antigen has yet to be identified. The sample holds no much larger clone one base away, and base qualities are not on file. V is pared back by 2 bases and J by 3 bases, with 8 bases lying between the germline termini. As encoded in the germline V gene, CDR1 is KGHSH while CDR2 is LQKENI. From the cysteine through the phenylalanine, the CDR3 covers 13 amino acids. The only DNA kept is the CDR3, 39 bases in frame from the first base.

The sequence is built from TRBV18 and TRBJ2-7; the D gene identity is not certain. Sequencing input: whole blood. The TCR sequence derives from an adult who was a healthcare worker with PCR-confirmed SARS-CoV-2 infection or an uninfected control (not recorded which). The base sequence is TGTGCCAGCTCACCAGGATACAGCTACGAGCAGTACTTC. Translated, this gives CASSPGYSYEQYF.